The 2 T cell receptor beta chains reported below all come from one sample, sequenced in a study of blood T cell repertoires in COVID-19. Assay: immunoSEQ multiplex PCR; the TCRdb copy retains only in-frame clones and omits some. The data contain over 400,000 clones, roughly nine tenths of them seen just once; the ten biggest clones take up around 7.8%. Specimen: peripheral blood. These receptors were obtained from a woman between 50 and 59 years old with COVID-19, enrolled during active disease.

The chain uses TRBV9 and TRBJ2-1; 10 bases agree with TRBD2. Trimming removed 3 bases from V and 0 bases from J; junction bases left unmatched: 9. The CDR3 runs to 18 residues. From germline, CDR1 is SGDLS and CDR2 YYNGEE. CDR3 amino acids: CASSAWGLAGASYNEQFF. The CDR3 DNA follows: TGTGCCAGCAGCGCTTGGGGGCTAGCGGGGGCCTCCTACAATGAGCAGTTCTTC.

About this clone: The same CDR3 also results from other DNA sequences found in this sample. V usage is TRBV27 and J usage is TRBJ2-1; 10 positions match TRBD2. From germline, CDR1 is MNHEY and CDR2 SMNVEV (reference sequence). The CDR3 sequence is 14 residues long. The V and J ends lost 2 bases and 8 bases, in that order; junction bases with no gene match: 3. This CDR3 is CASSLRSGGDEQFF. CDR3 DNA: TGTGCCAGCAGTTTACGGAGCGGGGGGGATGAGCAGTTCTTC.